This T cell receptor beta chain appears in the sequencing data of a study of shared clonotypes between healthy human individuals (dated by TCRdb to the early 2020s). Study-wide context: The cohort comprised a couple of women and a few men aged 18 to 49 years. Libraries were prepared and TCR repertoires were sequenced by different laboratories using diverse techniques, in order to increase sequencing depth and limit assay-specific biases. To estimate repertoire size and how much clonotypes are shared between individuals, the study performed deep sequencing of blood TCR repertoires from a few healthy adults. Between about 0.85 and 10 billion PBMCs per donor were obtained by leukapheresis. Per donor, three plates each were used for CD4 naive and CD4 memory, two for CD8 naive, and one for CD8 memory.

Paper-wide results and their limitations: Based on pairwise subsampling, the degree of clonotype sharing among donors was expected to be affected by sequencing depth. Because the study included a small number of donors, the genetic and exposure-history diversity represented was limited. Even with the large sequencing depth, rarefaction of the sorted-subset datasets indicated that sequencing was incomplete. Compared with non-shared clonotypes, the clonotypes found in all four sorted-subset donors had higher generation probabilities. Naive subsets generally had larger estimated clonotype richness than memory subsets did. Across several donors, about 5% of naive CD4, roughly 3.5% of naive CD8, under 2.5% of memory CD4, and roughly 0.41% of memory CD8 clonotypes were shared. Sampling was restricted to blood, and TCR repertoires in tissues likely differ from the TCR repertoires found in blood.

Healthy HIV-negative adults with no recently reported acute infections or vaccinations were included as donors. Every donor was a Caucasian adult living in Nashville, Tennessee, USA. CD4+ T cells were enriched by magnetic negative selection; naive cells were then positively selected on CD45RA, and the negative fraction formed the memory subset. Blood was obtained by leukapheresis, after which PBMCs were separated by Ficoll-Histopaque density gradient centrifugation and cryopreserved in liquid nitrogen vapor phase. Analytical flow cytometry was used to check the purity and quantity of each magnetically sorted T cell population. Each sorted fraction had its genomic DNA isolated and then quantified by UV absorbance on a Nanodrop 2000c. A note on this clone: Its target antigen remains unknown. Within one base of it there is no much larger clone, and no base qualities were kept.

From the cysteine up to the phenylalanine, the CDR3 has a length of 15 residues. Only CDR3 DNA remains: 45 bases, in frame from the first base. A distance of 14 bases separates the germline ends of V and J, which lose 2 bases and 3 bases respectively. From the germline V gene, CDR1 is SGHTA and CDR2 is FQGNSA. Using the deep immunoSEQ assay, multiplex PCR amplified TCR CDR3 regions from genomic DNA. Extracted genomic DNA from each cell subset was distributed evenly across all wells of several immunoSEQ 96-well plates, and each plate was treated as a replicate. For sorted subsets, about 200 ng genomic DNA, equal to 30,000 to 35,000 T cell genomes, was loaded into each replicate PCR. Purified libraries were quantified with a Qubit 3.0 fluorometer, sized on a Bioanalyzer 2100, and re-quantified with the KAPA Library Quantification kit. Each immunoSEQ 96-well plate was sequenced on its own single-read 150-cycle Illumina NextSeq 550 flow cell. For the original study's pipeline: Because the immunoSEQ output held only junctional sequences and lacked quality scores, the filtering could not match the filtering applied to full-length reads. To assign V/J genes and CDR3, sequences were annotated against IMGT germline references using PyIR, a Python wrapper for IgBLAST v1.9. Reads were removed for weak V/J assignments (E-value above 1e-6), missing CDR3, stop codons, out-of-frame junctions, or ambiguous translated residues. V3J clonotypes were defined as sequences sharing the same inferred V gene, J gene, and CDR3 amino acid sequence. The percentage overlap between two repertoires was calculated by dividing the number of shared unique clonotypes by the size of the smaller repertoire. Repertoire richness was assessed with RTK rarefaction, the Chao1 estimator, and Recon v2.1 estimates of unobserved clonotypes. OLGA was used to compute generation probabilities for all TCRbeta clonotypes that the gDNA method yielded from four donors. This is the immuneACCESS table as TCRdb keeps it, with only in-frame sequences that have V and J called. A part of the clones is gone; compared with another copy, unresolved V genes explain less than half, and the rest is unexplained. V, J and clone size were drawn from that table, and D and trimming were deduced from the DNA. The table for this sample lists 2 million to 2.5 million clones; roughly 94% of them were counted only once. 0.1% to 0.15% of the sample rests with the top ten.

What was sequenced was naive CD4+ T cells sorted from blood. Explained via the paper, the cell subset or site label denotes: CD45RA+ positively selected. This receptor was identified in a man in his late teens or twenties in good health. Recombination joined TRBV7-2 with TRBJ2-7; no D gene can be assigned with confidence. CDR3 reads: CASSLSVVSVYEQYF. The nucleotides are TGTGCCAGCAGCTTATCGGTGGTGTCGGTCTACGAGCAGTACTTC.